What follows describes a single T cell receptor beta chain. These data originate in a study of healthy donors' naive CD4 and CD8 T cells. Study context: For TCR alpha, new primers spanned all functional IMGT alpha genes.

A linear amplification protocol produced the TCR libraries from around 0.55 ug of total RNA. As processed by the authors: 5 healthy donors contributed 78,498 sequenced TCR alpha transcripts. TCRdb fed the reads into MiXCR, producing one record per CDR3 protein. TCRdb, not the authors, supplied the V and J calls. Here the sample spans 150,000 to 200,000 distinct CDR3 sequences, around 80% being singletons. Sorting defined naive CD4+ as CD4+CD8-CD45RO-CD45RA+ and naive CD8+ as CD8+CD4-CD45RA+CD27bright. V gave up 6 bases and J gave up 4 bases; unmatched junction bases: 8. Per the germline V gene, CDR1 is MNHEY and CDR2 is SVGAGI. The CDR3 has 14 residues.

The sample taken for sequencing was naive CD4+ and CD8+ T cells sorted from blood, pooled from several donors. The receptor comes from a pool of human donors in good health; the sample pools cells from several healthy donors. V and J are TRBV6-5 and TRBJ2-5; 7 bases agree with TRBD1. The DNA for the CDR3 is TGTGCCAGCAGGGAACCGGGACAGCGAGAGACCCAGTACTTC. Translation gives CASREPGQRETQYF.